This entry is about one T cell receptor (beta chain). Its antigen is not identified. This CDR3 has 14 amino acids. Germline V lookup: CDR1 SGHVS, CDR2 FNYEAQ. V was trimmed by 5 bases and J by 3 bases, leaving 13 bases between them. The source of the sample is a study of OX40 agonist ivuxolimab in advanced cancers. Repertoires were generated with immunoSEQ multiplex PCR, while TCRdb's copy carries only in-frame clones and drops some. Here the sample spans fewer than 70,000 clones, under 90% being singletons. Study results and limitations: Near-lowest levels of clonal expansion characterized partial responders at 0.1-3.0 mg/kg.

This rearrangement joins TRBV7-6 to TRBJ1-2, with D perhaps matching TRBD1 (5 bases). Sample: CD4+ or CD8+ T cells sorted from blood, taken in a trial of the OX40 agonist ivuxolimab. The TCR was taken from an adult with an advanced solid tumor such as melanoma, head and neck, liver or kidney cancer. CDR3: CASSPRDRDYGYTF. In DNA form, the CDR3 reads TGTGCCAGCAGCCCCCGGGACCGTGACTATGGCTACACCTTC.